These 22 T cell receptor beta chains were all obtained from the same sample, sequenced in a study of blood T cells in healthy people across ages. A J-beta primer mix and a sample-barcoded 5' primer were used in a second PCR of about 7 to 11 cycles. Each CDR3 protein is one row after TCRdb ran MiXCR on the 5' RACE reads. The table has roughly 1,300,000 distinct CDR3 sequences, approximately 63% seen once. Sequenced sample: blood. The receptors originated from a man aged 18 to 30 in good health.

This chain uses TRBV29-1 with TRBJ2-1; D gene ambiguous. The CDR3 is 11 residues long. The germline V gene has CDR1 SQVTM and CDR2 ANQGSEA. The germline V and J ends were trimmed by 4 bases and 8 bases, with 9 bases remaining between them. The CDR3 loop is CSVGFGDEQFF. CDR3 DNA: TGCAGCGTTGGGTTTGGGGATGAGCAGTTCTTC.

This clonotype was seen a handful of times. V gene TRBV7-2 combines with J gene TRBJ2-7; D not resolved. Germline V gene data show CDR1 as SGHTA and CDR2 as FQGNSA. V was pared by 1 base and J by 3 bases, with 4 bases between. The CDR3 runs 12 residues. DNA of the CDR3: TGTGCCAGCAGCTTAGACCACTACGAGCAGTACTTC. Its protein is CASSLDHYEQYF.

Note on this clonotype: This sequence may be a read error, since a much larger clone differs from it by one base. The V call is TRBV7-2, the J call TRBJ2-1; D might be TRBD1 (5 bases). Germline V gene sequence: CDR1 SGHTA, CDR2 FQGNSA. The CDR3 is 13 residues long. Here the CDR3 reads CAGSPAKGNEQFF. The CDR3 DNA reads TGTGCCGGCAGCCCCGCGAAGGGGAATGAGCAGTTCTTC.

The table lists this clonotype with a few counts. The chain carries TRBV7-9 and TRBJ2-7; D may be TRBD2 (6 bases). Germline CDR1 is SEHNR and CDR2 is FQNEAQ (reference sequence). Trimming cost V 4 bases and J 3 bases, with 10 bases left between them. The CDR3 runs to 13 residues. In nucleotides, the CDR3 is TGTGCCAGCAGCTCGCGGGACGGCTACGAGCAGTACTTC. This sequence encodes CASSSRDGYEQYF.

Only a few counts were recorded for this clonotype. This chain connects TRBV12-3 or TRBV12-4 to TRBJ1-2; D is possibly TRBD1 (6 bases). There are 14 residues in the CDR3. V lost 7 bases to trimming and J lost 1 base, with 13 bases between them. CDR3 amino acids: CASTRTAGNYGYTF. CDR3 DNA: TGTGCCAGCACCCGGACAGCCGGTAACTATGGCTACACCTTC.

This clonotype has just one count. The V gene is TRBV20-1, the J gene TRBJ2-3; maybe TRBD2 (5 bases). The CDR3 runs 14 residues. Trimming took off 4 bases at V and 8 bases at J, with 19 bases between the two ends. Germline CDR1 DFQATT, CDR2 SNEGSKA (reference sequence). CDR3 residues: CSAMELEGVGTQYF. The DNA of the CDR3 is TGCAGTGCTATGGAACTAGAGGGTGTGGGTACGCAGTATTTT.

This chain uses TRBV6-6 with TRBJ2-5, with 9 bases aligning to TRBD2. The CDR3 totals 16 residues. Per germline, CDR1 MNHNY and CDR2 SVGAGI (reference sequence). V lost 2 bases, J lost 1 base, and 5 bases stayed unmatched. The CDR3 nucleotides read TGTGCCAGCAGTTACGGGGCTAGCGGGATCCAAGAGACCCAGTACTTC. The encoded protein is CASSYGASGIQETQYF.

The V gene is TRBV11-2, the J gene TRBJ2-7; 9 nucleotides match TRBD2. V lost 6 bases to trimming and J lost 1 base; unmatched junction nucleotides: 7. The CDR3 spans 15 residues. CDR1 and CDR2 (germline): SGHAT, FQNNGV. The CDR3 sequence: CASRKLAGSSYEQYF. CDR3 bases: TGTGCCAGCAGGAAGCTAGCGGGATCATCCTACGAGCAGTACTTC.

The chain employs TRBV6-5 and TRBJ2-7, with 14 bases that match TRBD2. The CDR3 runs 15 residues. J was trimmed by 10 bases and V by 5 bases; bases with no gene match: 10. The germline CDR1 and CDR2 sequences are MNHEY and SVGAGI. CDR3 sequence: CASSRTTSGRATQYF. Written as DNA, the CDR3 is TGTGCCAGCAGTCGTACGACTAGCGGGAGGGCCACCCAGTACTTC.

The chain has TRBV9 and TRBJ2-3; D unresolved. The CDR3 is made up of 15 amino acids. The germline gives CDR1 SGDLS, CDR2 YYNGEE. The V and J ends lost 0 bases and 4 bases respectively, with 12 bases between them. CDR3 amino acids: CASSVGVQTSDTQYF. The CDR3 DNA is TGTGCCAGCAGCGTAGGGGTACAGACCTCAGATACGCAGTATTTT.

This clonotype has ten or more counts. This chain joins TRBV4-2 and TRBJ2-3; 8 nucleotides align to TRBD2. Germline assignment: CDR1 LGHNA and CDR2 YNFKEQ. This CDR3 comprises 15 residues. V shed 0 bases and J 6 bases; nucleotides not matched to a gene: 5. The CDR3 sequence: CASSQDPAGADTQYF. The CDR3 nucleotides are TGTGCCAGCAGCCAAGATCCAGCGGGAGCTGATACGCAGTATTTT.

This rearrangement joins TRBV13 to TRBJ1-2; 8 bases line up with TRBD1. Germline V CDR1 and CDR2: PRHDT, FYEKMQ (reference sequence). V shed 4 bases and J 1 base; nucleotides not matched to a gene: 8. There are 16 residues in the CDR3. CDR3 DNA: TGTGCCAGCAGCTCCGAAACGGGACAGGTTAACTATGGCTACACCTTC. This codes for CASSSETGQVNYGYTF.

This clonotype was observed at least ten times. The rearrangement uses TRBV7-2 and TRBJ2-3; perhaps TRBD2 as D (6 bases). CDR3 size: 12 residues. Trimming cost V 4 bases and J 5 bases, with 7 bases left between them. CDR1 and CDR2 (germline): SGHTA, FQGNSA. The CDR3: CASSSGGDTQYF. CDR3 nucleotide sequence: TGTGCCAGCAGCTCCGGGGGAGATACGCAGTATTTT.

The V and J genes are TRBV7-6 and TRBJ2-3, with 12 nucleotides matching TRBD2. V shed 5 bases and J 9 bases; nucleotides not matched to a gene: 12. The CDR3 spans 16 residues. The germline V gene encodes CDR1 SGHVS and CDR2 FNYEAQ. The CDR3 DNA is TGTGCCAGCAGCCAGCCTAGCGGGGGGGCTATTCGGACGCAGTATTTT. Amino acid sequence: CASSQPSGGAIRTQYF. Using reference TRBV7-6 and TRBJ2-3 for the parts outside the CDR3, the full variable domain is GAGVSQSPRYKVTKRGQDVALRCDPISGHVSLYWYRQALGQGPEFLTYFNYEAQQDKSGLPNDRFSAERPEGSISTLTIQRTEQRDSAMYRCASSQPSGGAIRTQYFGPGTRLTVL.

The rearrangement links TRBV28 to TRBJ2-5, with 9 bases identical to TRBD2. V was pared by 5 bases and J by 6 bases, with 4 bases of the junction left unmatched. CDR1 MDHEN and CDR2 SYDVKM come from the germline V gene. CDR3 size: 13 residues. The CDR3 nucleotides read TGTGCCAGCAGTCGCGGGGGGGGGCAGACCCAGTACTTC. This translates into CASSRGGGQTQYF. The whole variable domain, remainder taken from reference TRBV28 and TRBJ2-5, is DVKVTQSSRYLVKRTGEKVFLECVQDMDHENMFWYRQDPGLGLRLIYFSYDVKMKEKGDIPEGYSVSREKKERFSLILESASTNQTSMYLCASSRGGGQTQYFGPGTRLLVL.

The CDR3 nucleotides are TGTGCCAGCAAGGACAGGGGCGATGGCTACACCTTC. Its protein is CASKDRGDGYTF. The chain recombines TRBV6-5 with TRBJ1-2; 9 positions agree with TRBD1. The germline V gene has CDR1 MNHEY and CDR2 SVGAGI. Losses at the gene ends were 7 bases for V and 6 bases for J; bases not matched to a gene: 3. This CDR3 spans 12 amino acids.

The CDR3: CSARDKPDRGLDEQFF. CDR3 coding DNA: TGCAGTGCTAGAGACAAGCCGGACAGGGGGCTGGATGAGCAGTTCTTC. The V gene is TRBV20-1, the J gene TRBJ2-1; 11 bases are shared with TRBD1. Looked up from germline, CDR1 is DFQATT and CDR2 is SNEGSKA (reference sequence). Losses at the gene ends were 0 bases for V and 8 bases for J; bases not matched to a gene: 9. The CDR3 length is 16 residues.

The gene calls are TRBV29-1 and TRBJ2-2; TRBD2 aligns across 7 bases. CDR1 and CDR2 from the germline V gene are SQVTM and ANQGSEA. This CDR3 has 18 amino acids. V dropped 6 bases and J dropped 2; count of bases not matched to a gene: 18. CDR3: CSVAGPTRLAENTGELFF. CDR3 in DNA: TGCAGCGTCGCTGGCCCCACAAGACTAGCAGAAAACACCGGGGAGCTGTTTTTT.

The chain recombines TRBV20-1 with TRBJ1-1; 9 nucleotides line up with TRBD1. Germline trimming cut 7 bases from V and 5 bases from J; bases unmatched to any gene: 8. The CDR3 is 13 residues long. Germline V gene data show CDR1 as DFQATT and CDR2 as SNEGSKA (reference sequence). The CDR3 here is CSDRGQGGTEAFF. The CDR3 coding sequence is TGCAGTGACAGGGGACAGGGCGGGACTGAAGCTTTCTTT.

V is TRBV28 and J is TRBJ2-7; 8 positions match TRBD1. In germline, CDR1 is MDHEN, CDR2 SYDVKM. The CDR3 is 14 residues long. Trimming at V came to 6 bases and at J to 1 base, leaving 5 bases not matched to a gene. The CDR3 nucleotides read TGTGCCAGCAGAACCGGGACAGGTTCCTACGAGCAGTACTTC. Translation: CASRTGTGSYEQYF.

This rearrangement joins TRBV6-5 to TRBJ2-7; TRBD2 might be the D (6 bases). Germline values: CDR1 MNHEY, CDR2 SVGAGI. V lost 1 base to trimming and J lost 4 bases, with 8 bases between them. The CDR3 runs 13 residues. The CDR3 sequence is CASSYFRGYEQYF. The CDR3 bases are TGTGCCAGCAGTTACTTCCGGGGGTACGAGCAGTACTTC.

V gene TRBV9 combines with J gene TRBJ2-7; TRBD1 aligns across 8 bases. V lost 2 bases, J lost 4 bases, and 8 bases stayed unmatched. The CDR3 is 15 residues long. Germline CDR1 SGDLS, CDR2 YYNGEE. CDR3 nucleotide sequence: TGTGCCAGCAGCGTCCAGACAGGGGAATGGTACGAGCAGTACTTC. This encodes CASSVQTGEWYEQYF.